A selection of T cell receptor beta chains follows, all from one sample in a study of cytomegalovirus exposure and HLA in healthy donors. Using immunoSEQ multiplex PCR, the repertoire was profiled, and TCRdb retains in-frame clones only, with some absent. This table has roughly 100,000 clones, 65% to 75% appearing once. The sequenced material came from PBMCs. The receptors were gathered from a woman aged 40-49 years in good health and CMV-seronegative. Each CDR3 is given with its conserved first and last residue. D genes are given only for firm matches. Rows may omit the clone size; those that give it use once, few, many or a size class.

d_call clone_size j_call v_call cdr3_aa cdr3_nt
NA NA TRBJ1-6 TRBV6-1 CASSEHTGQDNSPLHF TGTGCCAGCAGTGAACATACAGGGCAGGATAATTCACCCCTCCACTTT
NA NA TRBJ1-5 TRBV6-6 CASGYGGGNQPQHF TGTGCCAGCGGCTACGGAGGGGGCAATCAGCCCCAGCATTTT
NA NA TRBJ2-5 TRBV12-1 CASSFARDSQETQYF TGTGCCAGCAGCTTTGCTAGGGACTCCCAAGAGACCCAGTACTTC
NA NA TRBJ1-1 TRBV9 CASSVDRSGEAFF TGTGCCAGCAGCGTAGACAGGAGTGGTGAAGCTTTCTTT
NA NA TRBJ1-1 TRBV13 CASSLNRVSNTEAFF TGTGCCAGCAGCTTAAACAGGGTCTCGAACACTGAAGCTTTCTTT
NA NA TRBJ1-1 TRBV5-1 CASSLNLRLNTEAFF TGCGCCAGCAGTCTCAACCTGAGGCTGAACACTGAAGCTTTCTTT
NA few TRBJ1-5 TRBV6-5 CASSRTGPSNQPQHF TGTGCCAGCAGCCGAACAGGACCGAGCAATCAGCCCCAGCATTTT
NA NA TRBJ1-2 TRBV6-1 CASSVRTRRDGYTF TGTGCCAGCAGTGTTAGGACACGTCGGGATGGCTACACCTTC
NA few TRBJ1-1 TRBV6-5 CASRRERTEAFF TGTGCCAGCAGGAGGGAGCGTACTGAAGCTTTCTTT
NA NA TRBJ2-7 TRBV2 CASMTGRTWTGVRYEQYF TGTGCCAGCATGACGGGACGGACGTGGACGGGAGTCAGGTACGAGCAGTACTTC
TRBD1 NA TRBJ1-1 TRBV5-5 CASSPWTGWGTEAFF TGTGCCAGCAGCCCGTGGACAGGGTGGGGCACTGAAGCTTTCTTT
NA NA TRBJ2-7 TRBV19 CASSTTGFNEQYF TGTGCCAGTAGTACCACAGGTTTCAACGAGCAGTACTTC
NA NA TRBJ1-4 TRBV5-1 CASKRQETTNEKLFF TGCGCCAGCAAACGACAGGAAACAACTAATGAAAAACTGTTTTTT
NA NA TRBJ2-2 TRBV7-9 CSSSLLRGKAGELFF TGTTCCAGCAGCTTACTACGGGGAAAGGCCGGGGAGCTGTTTTTT
NA NA TRBJ1-5 TRBV2 CASSTSTGGNQPQHF TGTGCCAGCAGTACCTCAACGGGGGGCAATCAGCCCCAGCATTTT
NA few TRBJ1-5 TRBV6-5 CASSYGRNVQPQHF TGTGCCAGCAGTTACGGCAGGAACGTCCAGCCCCAGCATTTT
NA NA TRBJ1-4 TRBV6-4 CASIARGAPTHNEKLFF TGTGCCAGCATCGCTCGAGGAGCCCCGACCCATAATGAAAAACTGTTTTTT
NA NA TRBJ2-5 TRBV9 CASSVGSTVETQYF TGTGCCAGCAGCGTAGGCAGCACAGTGGAGACCCAGTACTTC
TRBD1 few TRBJ1-4 TRBV29-1 CSGGQAPGGEKLFF TGCAGCGGCGGACAGGCCCCTGGGGGTGAAAAACTGTTTTTT
NA NA TRBJ1-2 TRBV2 CASRGISHYGYTF TGTGCCAGCAGGGGCATCTCCCACTATGGCTACACCTTC
NA few TRBJ2-7 TRBV6-5 CASSTGHPPYEQYF TGTGCCAGCAGTACGGGACACCCTCCCTACGAGCAGTACTTC
TRBD2 NA TRBJ2-5 TRBV4-2 CASSQELAGQETQYF TGTGCCAGCAGCCAAGAACTAGCGGGGCAAGAGACCCAGTACTTC
NA NA TRBJ1-1 TRBV29-1 CSVEDVTAVGAFF TGCAGCGTTGAAGATGTAACAGCGGTGGGAGCTTTCTTT
NA NA TRBJ1-5 TRBV28 CASSAPGGGNQPQHF TGTGCCAGCAGCGCCCCGGGAGGGGGCAATCAGCCCCAGCATTTT
TRBD1 NA TRBJ2-5 TRBV9 CASSGTGMKETQYF TGTGCCAGCAGCGGGACAGGAATGAAAGAGACCCAGTACTTC
NA NA TRBJ1-2 TRBV7-2 CASSLQGPYGYTF TGTGCCAGCAGCCTACAGGGCCCCTATGGCTACACCTTC
TRBD1 NA TRBJ1-2 TRBV19 CASYGQGARTF TGTGCCAGTTACGGCCAGGGGGCGCGGACCTTC
NA few TRBJ1-1 TRBV6-1 CASSEYGGGFGFF TGTGCCAGCAGTGAATATGGGGGAGGGTTTGGTTTCTTT
NA few TRBJ1-1 TRBV15 CATSRDVGSLKAFF TGTGCCACCAGCAGAGACGTCGGTTCACTGAAGGCTTTCTTT
NA few TRBJ1-6 TRBV6-1 CASSEAVLRTPERDSPLHF TGTGCCAGCAGTGAAGCGGTATTACGGACACCAGAACGAGATTCACCCCTCCACTTT
NA few TRBJ1-2 TRBV28 CASSSGGLGDYGYTF TGTGCCAGCAGTTCCGGGGGTCTCGGGGACTATGGCTACACCTTC
NA few TRBJ2-2 TRBV5-1 CASSSHDIRRTGELFF TGCGCCAGCAGCTCTCATGACATCCGTCGGACCGGGGAGCTGTTTTTT
TRBD1 NA TRBJ1-5 TRBV28 CASRPDRGYSNQPQHF TGTGCCAGCAGACCTGACAGGGGTTATAGCAATCAGCCCCAGCATTTT
TRBD1 NA TRBJ2-4 TRBV7-2 CASSLDHRGENIQYF TGTGCCAGCAGCTTAGACCACAGGGGGGAAAACATTCAGTACTTC
NA NA TRBJ2-7 TRBV11-2 CASSTRSGTYEQYF TGTGCCAGCAGCACTAGGAGCGGCACATACGAGCAGTACTTC
TRBD1 NA TRBJ2-5 TRBV5-6 CASSLAGTEWVTQYF TGTGCCAGCAGCTTGGCCGGGACAGAATGGGTGACCCAGTACTTC
NA NA TRBJ1-2 TRBV25-1 CASSESQAGKEGYTF TGTGCCAGCAGTGAATCTCAGGCAGGGAAGGAAGGCTACACCTTC
TRBD1 NA TRBJ2-5 TRBV10-3 CAISDRGGETQYF TGTGCCATCAGCGACAGGGGTGGGGAGACCCAGTACTTC
NA NA TRBJ2-7 TRBV6-1 CASSVVQGGDEQYF TGTGCCAGCAGTGTGGTACAGGGTGGCGACGAGCAGTACTTC
NA once TRBJ2-5 TRBV6-5 CASSYDRQDQETQYF TGTGCCAGCAGTTACGACCGCCAGGACCAAGAGACCCAGTACTTC
NA NA TRBJ2-7 TRBV5-6 CASSLVTGSNEQYF TGTGCCAGCAGCTTAGTAACAGGTAGCAACGAGCAGTACTTC
TRBD1 NA TRBJ2-2 TRBV4-1 CASSQNRPDRANTGELFF TGCGCCAGCAGCCAAAATAGACCCGACAGGGCGAACACCGGGGAGCTGTTTTTT
NA NA TRBJ2-1 TRBV19 CASSLEDRGEQFF TGTGCCAGTAGCCTTGAAGACCGCGGTGAGCAGTTCTTC
TRBD2 NA TRBJ2-5 TRBV7-3 CSSSLSGGARETQYF TGTTCCAGCAGCTTAAGCGGGGGGGCCAGGGAGACCCAGTACTTC
NA NA TRBJ2-7 TRBV28 CASGGTEYEQYF TGTGCCAGCGGGGGCACCGAATACGAGCAGTACTTC
TRBD1 NA TRBJ1-3 TRBV9 CASSPRDRAGNTIYF TGTGCCAGCAGCCCTCGGGACAGAGCTGGAAACACCATATATTTT
NA NA TRBJ1-1 TRBV10-3 CAISELGTTNTEAFF TGTGCCATCAGTGAGTTGGGGACAACGAACACTGAAGCTTTCTTT
NA NA TRBJ2-7 TRBV7-9 CASSLSRDTNF TGTGCCAGCAGCCTGTCCCGGGACACTAACTTC
NA NA TRBJ2-7 TRBV5-1 CASSLALVKSFYEQYF TGCGCCAGCAGCTTGGCACTCGTCAAATCGTTCTACGAGCAGTACTTC
NA NA TRBJ1-5 TRBV2 CASSRLIAFDSNQPQHF TGTGCCAGCAGTCGCTTAATCGCGTTTGATAGCAATCAGCCCCAGCATTTT
TRBD2 NA TRBJ2-1 TRBV18 CASSPTVGLAYNEQFF TGTGCCAGCTCACCAACCGTTGGACTAGCATACAATGAGCAGTTCTTC
NA NA TRBJ1-2 TRBV7-9 CASKTGSIIGYTF TGTGCCAGCAAAACAGGTTCAATTATCGGCTACACCTTC
TRBD1 NA TRBJ1-2 TRBV6-5 CASTTGGVDYGYTF TGTGCCAGCACCACAGGGGGGGTGGACTATGGCTACACCTTC
NA NA TRBJ2-7 TRBV5-8 CASSYGGSIYNEQYF TGTGCCAGCAGCTATGGGGGCTCTATATACAACGAGCAGTACTTC
TRBD1 few TRBJ1-3 TRBV19 CASSIDRAVENTIYF TGTGCCAGTAGTATCGACAGGGCGGTTGAAAACACCATATATTTT
NA few TRBJ1-5 TRBV4-3 CASSQDRGNQPQHF TGCGCCAGCAGCCAAGACAGGGGCAATCAGCCCCAGCATTTT
NA NA TRBJ2-7 TRBV30 CAWRFGGNSYEQYF TGTGCCTGGAGATTTGGAGGCAACTCCTACGAGCAGTACTTC
TRBD2 few TRBJ2-1 TRBV11-3 CASSLQTSVSYNEQFF TGTGCCAGCAGCTTACAGACTAGCGTTTCTTACAATGAGCAGTTCTTC
TRBD1 few TRBJ2-5 TRBV7-9 CASTGGAWKETQYF TGTGCCAGCACAGGGGGCGCTTGGAAAGAGACCCAGTACTTC